The entry below describes one T cell receptor beta chain. Its antigen is not known. Assay used: immunoSEQ multiplex PCR; TCRdb lists only in-frame clones, some missing. Of nearly 110,000 clones in the sample, around 90% were seen once. The germline V gene encodes CDR1 GTSNPN and CDR2 SVGIG (reference sequence). The CDR3 covers 17 residues. After removal of 3 bases from V and 2 bases from J, the junction contained 10 bases not matched to a gene. The data belong to a study of T cell responses to AZD1222 COVID-19 vaccine. Study-level points and caveats: Reports say nearly half of spike-specific TCRs go after unmutated variant regions. Donors were mostly white British, more females; clonal diversity possibly underestimated. Following two doses of AZD1222, Spike-specific TCR breadth and depth rose. There were repertoire samples only from the period after the peak T cell response.

The chain joins TRBV30 to TRBJ2-1, with TRBD1 identical over 10 bases. The receptor comes from an adult in good health. The source was peripheral blood, collected on day 0 of AZD1222 vaccination. The CDR3: CAWSLYGGQGTYNEQFF. The CDR3 region has the DNA TGTGCCTGGAGCCTGTATGGGGGACAGGGGACCTACAATGAGCAGTTCTTC.